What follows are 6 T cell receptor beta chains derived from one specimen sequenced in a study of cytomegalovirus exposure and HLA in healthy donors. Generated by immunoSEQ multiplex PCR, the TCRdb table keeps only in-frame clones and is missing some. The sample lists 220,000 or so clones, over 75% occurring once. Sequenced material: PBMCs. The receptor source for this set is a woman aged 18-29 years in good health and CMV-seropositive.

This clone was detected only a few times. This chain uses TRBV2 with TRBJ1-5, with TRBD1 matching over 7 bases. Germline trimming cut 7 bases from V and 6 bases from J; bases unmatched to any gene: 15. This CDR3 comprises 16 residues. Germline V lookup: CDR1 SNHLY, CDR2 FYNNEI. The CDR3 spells CASNPDREVLSQPQHF. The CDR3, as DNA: TGTGCCAGCAATCCTGACAGGGAAGTTCTCTCTCAGCCCCAGCATTTT. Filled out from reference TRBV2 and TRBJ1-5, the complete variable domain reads EPEVTQTPSHQVTQMGQEVILRCVPISNHLYFYWYRQILGQKVEFLVSFYNNEISEKSEIFDDQFSVERPDGSNFTLKIRSTKLEDSAMYFCASNPDREVLSQPQHFGDGTRLSIL.

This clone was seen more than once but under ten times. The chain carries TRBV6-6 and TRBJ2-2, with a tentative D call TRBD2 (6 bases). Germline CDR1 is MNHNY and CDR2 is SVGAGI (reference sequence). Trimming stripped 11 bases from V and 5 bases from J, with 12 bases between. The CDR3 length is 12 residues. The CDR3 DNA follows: TGTGCCTCCAACGGAGGGACCGGGGAGCTGTTTTTT. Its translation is CASNGGTGELFF.

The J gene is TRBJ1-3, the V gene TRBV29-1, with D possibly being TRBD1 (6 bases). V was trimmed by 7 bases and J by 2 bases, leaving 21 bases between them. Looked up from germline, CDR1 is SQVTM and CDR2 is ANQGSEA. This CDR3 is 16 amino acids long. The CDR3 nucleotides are TGCAGCGCTCAGGGGTTTTGGGGGCAAGCTGGAAACACCATATATTTT. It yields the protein CSAQGFWGQAGNTIYF.

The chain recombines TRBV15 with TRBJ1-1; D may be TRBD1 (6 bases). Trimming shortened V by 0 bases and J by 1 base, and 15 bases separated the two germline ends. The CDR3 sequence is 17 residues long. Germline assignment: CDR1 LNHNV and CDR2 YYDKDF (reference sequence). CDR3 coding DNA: TGTGCCACCAGCAGAGATCGTGGGGGCTTGGAGAACACTGAAGCTTTCTTT. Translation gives CATSRDRGGLENTEAFF.

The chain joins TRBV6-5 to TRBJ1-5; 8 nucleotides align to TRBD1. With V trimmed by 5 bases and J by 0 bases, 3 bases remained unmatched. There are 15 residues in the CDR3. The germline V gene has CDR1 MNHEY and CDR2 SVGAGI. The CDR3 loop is CASSRGQGSNQPQHF. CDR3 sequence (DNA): TGTGCCAGCAGTAGAGGACAGGGTAGCAATCAGCCCCAGCATTTT.

The CDR3 sequence is CASSLWGGDQPQHF. The CDR3 region has the DNA TGTGCCAGCAGTTTATGGGGGGGAGATCAGCCCCAGCATTTT. V and J are TRBV27 and TRBJ1-5; D is perhaps TRBD1 (5 bases). The CDR3 has 14 amino acids. Germline V gives CDR1 MNHEY, CDR2 SMNVEV (reference sequence). V lost 1 base and J lost 5, with 9 bases in between.